This T cell receptor beta chain was retrieved from a study of regulatory T cells in long-lasting Graves disease. This clonotype was detected many times. Its antigen remains unidentified. The V and J ends lost 1 base and 3 bases respectively, with 7 bases between them. CDR1 is SEHNR, CDR2 FQNEAQ, per germline (reference sequence). The CDR3 contains 14 residues. Time point indicated: newly diagnosed GD, antithyroid drugs for less than 3 months. PBMC-derived RNA was used for the TCR library. Sequencing libraries for TCR beta were prepared with iRepertoire HTBI primers and Arm-PCR of CDR3 regions. TCRdb ran MiXCR on the multiplex PCR reads and lists one entry per CDR3 protein. Of approximately 270,000 distinct CDR3 sequences listed, approximately 18% are singletons. Notes on the study in general: Owing to a sample size that was small, accuracy may have been reduced.

Separately, the same data were catalogued under a study of T cells in Graves' hyperthyroidism and ophthalmopathy. From that paper: Ophthalmopathy could be told apart from stable hyperthyroidism with a 13 V-J model.

This TCR derives from a woman aged 25-40 years with Graves disease. The chain carries TRBV7-9 and TRBJ1-5; D uncertain. Specimen: peripheral blood mononuclear cells (PBMCs), collected at new diagnosis, from a patient treated with antithyroid drugs. CDR3 region: CASSLDADNQPQHF. The DNA of the CDR3 is TGTGCCAGCAGCTTAGATGCCGACAATCAGCCCCAGCATTTT.